The 23 T cell receptor beta chains below all came from one sample that was sequenced in a study of OX40 agonist ivuxolimab in advanced cancers. Assay used: immunoSEQ multiplex PCR; TCRdb lists only in-frame clones, some missing. The table lists roughly 71,000 clones, 80% to 90% of them singletons. The sample in question was CD4+ or CD8+ T cells sorted from blood, obtained in a trial of the OX40 agonist ivuxolimab. Receptors originate from an adult with an advanced solid tumor such as melanoma, head and neck, liver or kidney cancer.

In its sample, this clone was seen a few times. The chain has TRBV14 and TRBJ2-7; D not resolved. There are 14 residues in the CDR3. Germline-derived CDR1 and CDR2 are SGHDN and FVKESK. V shed 4 bases and J shed 3 bases, with 13 bases lying between them. This CDR3 reads CASSPLRTLYEQYF. The CDR3 nucleotides are TGTGCCAGCAGCCCCCTTAGAACCCTCTACGAGCAGTACTTC. Filled out from reference TRBV14 and TRBJ2-7, the complete variable domain reads EAGVTQFPSHSVIEKGQTVTLRCDPISGHDNLYWYRRVMGKEIKFLLHFVKESKQDESGMPNNRFLAERTGGTYSTLKVQPAELEDSGVYFCASSPLRTLYEQYFGPGTRLTVT.

V gene TRBV28 combines with J gene TRBJ1-5; 7 nucleotides agree with TRBD1. CDR3 length: 16 amino acids. Germline values: CDR1 MDHEN, CDR2 SYDVKM. Trimming at V came to 7 bases and at J to 2 bases, leaving 11 bases not matched to a gene. CDR3 bases: TGTGCCAGCATTATAGGGGGCGCGGTGGGCAATCAGCCCCAGCATTTT. Its translation is CASIIGGAVGNQPQHF. Full variable domain (remainder filled in from reference TRBV28 and TRBJ1-5): DVKVTQSSRYLVKRTGEKVFLECVQDMDHENMFWYRQDPGLGLRLIYFSYDVKMKEKGDIPEGYSVSREKKERFSLILESASTNQTSMYLCASIIGGAVGNQPQHFGDGTRLSIL.

This chain connects TRBV28 to TRBJ2-7, with a possible D match to TRBD1 (5 bases). Trimming stripped 6 bases from V and 2 bases from J, with 5 bases between. Germline V gene sequence: CDR1 MDHEN, CDR2 SYDVKM. The CDR3 loop spans 11 amino acids. This chain's CDR3 is CASRTAYEQYF. DNA of the CDR3: TGTGCCAGCAGGACAGCCTACGAGCAGTACTTC.

J is TRBJ1-4 and V is TRBV30, with D tentatively TRBD1 (6 bases). CDR1 is GTSNPN, CDR2 SVGIG, per germline (reference sequence). This CDR3 comprises 12 residues. Trimming cost V 2 bases and J 7 bases, with 8 bases left between them. The CDR3 protein is CAWSPQGEKLFF. The CDR3 nucleotides are TGTGCCTGGAGTCCACAGGGTGAAAAACTGTTTTTT.

In this sample, this clone turned up a few times. The V call is TRBV25-1, the J call TRBJ2-7; 9 bases are a match to TRBD2. The CDR3 loop spans 15 amino acids. The J segment lost 0 bases and the V segment lost 5 bases, leaving 5 bases of the junction unmatched. Looked up from germline, CDR1 is MGHDK and CDR2 is SYGVNS. CDR3 nucleotide sequence: TGTGCCAGCAGTCGTCTAGCGGGGAACTCCTACGAGCAGTACTTC. It specifies CASSRLAGNSYEQYF.

The chain employs TRBV4-2 and TRBJ1-2; D possibly corresponds to TRBD1 (5 bases). The CDR3 consists of 16 residues. Germline CDR1 and CDR2: LGHNA and YNFKEQ. Trimming removed 0 bases from V and 6 bases from J, with 17 bases in between. The CDR3 is CASSQDGGAMWDGYTF. The CDR3, as DNA: TGTGCCAGCAGCCAAGATGGAGGGGCCATGTGGGATGGCTACACCTTC.

This sequence joins TRBV6-5 and TRBJ2-7; D is ambiguous. V was cut by 7 bases and J by 0 bases, with 13 bases left in between. The CDR3 consists of 14 residues. Per germline, CDR1 MNHEY and CDR2 SVGAGI. For the CDR3, the DNA is TGTGCCAGCACCCCCCCGGGCCGCTCCTACGAGCAGTACTTC. Its translation is CASTPPGRSYEQYF.

This clone occurred once. This chain uses TRBV28 with TRBJ1-4; no clear D. The CDR3 runs to 14 residues. CDR1 and CDR2 (germline): MDHEN, SYDVKM. V shed 4 bases and J shed 12 bases, with 18 bases lying between them. CDR3 sequence: CASSSPAFSIELFF. CDR3 bases: TGTGCCAGCAGTTCCCCCGCGTTCTCCATTGAACTGTTTTTT.

J is TRBJ1-1 and V is TRBV5-1; D is undetermined. Germline lookup yields CDR1 SGHRS and CDR2 YFSETQ. The V gene lost 4 bases and the J gene lost 3 bases, with 4 bases spanning the gap. This CDR3 has 11 amino acids. CDR3 sequence (DNA): TGCGCCAGCAGCCAGGACACTGAAGCTTTCTTT. Its protein product is CASSQDTEAFF. The complete variable domain, with remaining parts taken from reference TRBV5-1 and TRBJ1-1, reads KAGVTQTPRYLIKTRGQQVTLSCSPISGHRSVSWYQQTPGQGLQFLFEYFSETQRNKGNFPGRFSGRQFSNSRSEMNVSTLELGDSALYLCASSQDTEAFFGQGTRLTVV.

There are a few counts of this clone. The chain joins TRBV2 to TRBJ2-6, with 10 nucleotides matching TRBD1. CDR1 is SNHLY, CDR2 FYNNEI, per germline. This CDR3 has 16 amino acids. J gave up 1 base and V 7 bases, and 4 bases lay outside the gene matches. Here the CDR3 reads CASNRDRGSGANVLTF. CDR3 coding DNA: TGTGCCAGCAACCGGGACAGGGGTTCTGGGGCCAACGTCCTGACTTTC.

This chain connects TRBV5-6 to TRBJ1-2; TRBD1 aligns across 10 bases. The CDR3 consists of 15 residues. V shed 4 bases and J 5 bases; nucleotides not matched to a gene: 8. Germline V gene lookup returns CDR1 SGHDT and CDR2 YYEEEE. DNA of the CDR3: TGTGCCAGCAGCCCCGGGACAGGGGTTCAATATGGCTACACCTTC. Residues: CASSPGTGVQYGYTF.

J is TRBJ2-2 and V is TRBV7-2; TRBD1 might be the D (5 bases). CDR1 SGHTA and CDR2 FQGNSA come from the germline V gene. The CDR3 totals 15 residues. Trimming took off 2 bases at V and 1 base at J, with 8 bases between the two ends. DNA of the CDR3: TGTGCCAGCAGCTTATTGGGGCGGAACACCGGGGAGCTGTTTTTT. Translation: CASSLLGRNTGELFF.

The rearrangement joins TRBV19 to TRBJ2-7; no definite D call. CDR3 length: 13 residues. The germline gives CDR1 LNHDA, CDR2 SQIVND (reference sequence). The V gene lost 1 base and the J gene lost 0 bases, with 4 bases spanning the gap. CDR3 sequence reads: CASSIGPSYEQYF. The CDR3 DNA is TGTGCCAGTAGTATAGGCCCCTCCTACGAGCAGTACTTC.

About this clone itself: The germline gene is not matched at one end of the junction; a read error may be the cause. V and J are TRBV19 and TRBJ2-3; a possible D gene is TRBD1 (6 bases). The germline V gene has CDR1 LNHDA and CDR2 SQIVND (reference sequence). The CDR3 consists of 14 residues. The CDR3 spells CASSKGGGPDTQYF. CDR3 nucleotides: TGTGCCAGCAGTAAGGGTGGGGGCCCAGATACGCAGTATTTT.

The chain combines TRBV9 with TRBJ2-7; no firm D call. Deletions cut 0 bases from V and 6 bases from J, with 13 bases between. The CDR3 runs to 14 residues. CDR1 and CDR2 (germline): SGDLS, YYNGEE. The CDR3 DNA follows: TGTGCCAGCAGCGTAGATCCGGGCCCCCTCGAGCAGTACTTC. This sequence encodes CASSVDPGPLEQYF.

The chain couples TRBV28 to TRBJ1-2, with D possibly being TRBD1 (5 bases). With 6 bases removed from V and 3 bases from J, the gap between germline ends came to 11 bases. Germline loops: CDR1 MDHEN, CDR2 SYDVKM. The CDR3 contains 13 residues. CDR3 nucleotide sequence: TGTGCCAGCAGGCCCGGGGGGGACTATGGCTACACCTTC. Its protein product is CASRPGGDYGYTF.

This sequence joins TRBV11-2 and TRBJ2-2; unclear D gene. CDR1 and CDR2 (germline): SGHAT, FQNNGV. V was pared by 7 bases and J by 8 bases, with 14 bases between. This CDR3 has 13 residues. CDR3 in amino acids: CASIGDLRGELFF. The CDR3 DNA reads as TGTGCCAGCATCGGAGATCTGAGAGGGGAGCTGTTTTTT.

The V and J genes are TRBV10-3 and TRBJ2-7; D not certain. CDR3 length: 11 amino acids. CDR1 is ENHRY and CDR2 is SYGVKD in the germline V gene. Trimming took off 6 bases at V and 6 bases at J, with 9 bases between the two ends. The CDR3 here is CAISTRSEQYF. CDR3 DNA sequence: TGTGCCATCAGCACCCGTAGCGAGCAGTACTTC.

The chain carries TRBV9 and TRBJ2-1; TRBD1 is a possible D gene (5 bases). Germline V gene data show CDR1 as SGDLS and CDR2 as YYNGEE. CDR3 size: 15 residues. The V end lost 0 bases, the J end lost 2 bases, and 9 bases lay between the germline ends. For the CDR3, the DNA is TGTGCCAGCAGCGTAGAGATGGGGCCCTACAATGAGCAGTTCTTC. Translation gives CASSVEMGPYNEQFF. Full variable domain (rest looked up from reference TRBV9 and TRBJ2-1): DSGVTQTPKHLITATGQRVTLRCSPRSGDLSVYWYQQSLDQGLQFLIQYYNGEERAKGNILERFSAQQFPDLHSELNLSSLELGDSALYFCASSVEMGPYNEQFFGPGTRLTVL.

The V call is TRBV6-5, the J call TRBJ1-2; 7 nucleotides align to TRBD1. CDR1 MNHEY and CDR2 SVGAGI come from the germline V gene. The CDR3 has 14 amino acids. V gave up 2 bases and J gave up 0 bases; unmatched junction bases: 0. For the CDR3, the DNA is TGTGCCAGCAGTTACACAGGGGCTAACTATGGCTACACCTTC. Its translation is CASSYTGANYGYTF.

This rearrangement joins TRBV11-2 to TRBJ2-2; D is uncertain. V was cut by 2 bases and J by 7 bases, with 8 bases left in between. This CDR3 comprises 13 residues. Germline assignment: CDR1 SGHAT and CDR2 FQNNGV. The CDR3 DNA reads as TGTGCCAGCAGCTTAAATGCTATCGGGGAGCTGTTTTTT. Its protein is CASSLNAIGELFF.

The CDR3 sequence is CASSFSSGRENEQFF. CDR3 DNA: TGTGCCAGCAGCTTTTCTAGCGGGAGGGAGAATGAGCAGTTCTTC. The gene calls are TRBV11-3 and TRBJ2-1; 12 bases align to TRBD2. The CDR3 sequence is 15 residues long. V lost 3 bases, J lost 7 bases, and 4 bases stayed unmatched. Per germline, CDR1 SGHNT and CDR2 YENEEA.

This clone was seen once. The rearrangement links TRBV2 to TRBJ2-7; 9 nucleotides line up with TRBD2. Germline CDR1 is SNHLY and CDR2 is FYNNEI. This CDR3 contains 15 residues. With V trimmed by 6 bases and J by 4 bases, 10 bases remained unmatched. CDR3: CASRFSLAGIYEQYF. As DNA, the CDR3 is TGTGCCAGCAGGTTCAGCCTAGCGGGGATATACGAGCAGTACTTC.